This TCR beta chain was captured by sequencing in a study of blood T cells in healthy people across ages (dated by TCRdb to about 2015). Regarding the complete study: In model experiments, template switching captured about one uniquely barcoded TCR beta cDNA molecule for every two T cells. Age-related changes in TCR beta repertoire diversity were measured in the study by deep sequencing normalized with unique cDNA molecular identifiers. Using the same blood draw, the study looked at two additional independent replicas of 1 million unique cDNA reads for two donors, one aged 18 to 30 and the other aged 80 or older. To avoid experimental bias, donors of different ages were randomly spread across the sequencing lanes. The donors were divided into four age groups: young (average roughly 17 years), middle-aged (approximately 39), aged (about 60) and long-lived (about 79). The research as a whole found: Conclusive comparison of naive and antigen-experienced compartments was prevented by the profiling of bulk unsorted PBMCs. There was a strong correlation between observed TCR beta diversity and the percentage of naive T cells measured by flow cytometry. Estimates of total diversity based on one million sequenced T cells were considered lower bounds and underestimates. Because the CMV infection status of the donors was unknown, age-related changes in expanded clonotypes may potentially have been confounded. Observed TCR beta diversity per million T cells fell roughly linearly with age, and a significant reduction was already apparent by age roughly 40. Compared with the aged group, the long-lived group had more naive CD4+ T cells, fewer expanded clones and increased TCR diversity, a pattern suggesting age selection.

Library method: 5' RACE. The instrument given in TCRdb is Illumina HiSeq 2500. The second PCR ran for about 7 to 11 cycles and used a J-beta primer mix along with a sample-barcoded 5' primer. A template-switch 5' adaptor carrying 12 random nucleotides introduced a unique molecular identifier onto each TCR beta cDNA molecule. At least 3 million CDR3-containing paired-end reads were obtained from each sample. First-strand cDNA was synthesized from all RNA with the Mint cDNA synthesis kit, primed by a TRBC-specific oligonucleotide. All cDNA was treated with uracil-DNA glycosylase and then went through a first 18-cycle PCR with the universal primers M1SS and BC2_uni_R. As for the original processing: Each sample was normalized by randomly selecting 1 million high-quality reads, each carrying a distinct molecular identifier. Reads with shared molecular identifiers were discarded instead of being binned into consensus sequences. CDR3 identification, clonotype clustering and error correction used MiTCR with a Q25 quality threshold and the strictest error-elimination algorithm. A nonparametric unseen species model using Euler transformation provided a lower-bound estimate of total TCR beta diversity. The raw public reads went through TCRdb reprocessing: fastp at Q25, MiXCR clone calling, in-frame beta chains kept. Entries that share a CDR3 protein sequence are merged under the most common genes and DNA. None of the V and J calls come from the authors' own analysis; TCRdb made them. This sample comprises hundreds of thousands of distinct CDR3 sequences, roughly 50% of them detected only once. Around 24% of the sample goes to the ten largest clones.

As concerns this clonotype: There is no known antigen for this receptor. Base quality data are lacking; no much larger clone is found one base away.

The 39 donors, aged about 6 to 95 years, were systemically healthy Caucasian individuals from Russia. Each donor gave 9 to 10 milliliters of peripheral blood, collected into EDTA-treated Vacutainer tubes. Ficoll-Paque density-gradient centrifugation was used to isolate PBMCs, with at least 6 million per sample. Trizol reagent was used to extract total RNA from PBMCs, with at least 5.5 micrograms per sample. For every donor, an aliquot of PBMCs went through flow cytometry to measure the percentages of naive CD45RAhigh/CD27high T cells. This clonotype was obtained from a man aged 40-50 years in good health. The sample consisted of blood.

This receptor has the CDR3 CASSLLIGWSYNSPLHF. DNA sequence: TGTGCCAGCAGTTTACTAATCGGGTGGTCCTATAATTCACCCCTCCACTTT. The sequence joins TRBV28 to TRBJ1-6; the D gene cannot be named for sure. The CDR3 covers 17 residues, taking in both the cysteine and the phenylalanine. Only CDR3 DNA is held: 51 bases, read in frame from base 1. According to the germline V gene, CDR1 reads MDHEN and CDR2 reads SYDVKM. Cut back by 2 bases and 1 base, the V and J ends lie 12 bases apart.